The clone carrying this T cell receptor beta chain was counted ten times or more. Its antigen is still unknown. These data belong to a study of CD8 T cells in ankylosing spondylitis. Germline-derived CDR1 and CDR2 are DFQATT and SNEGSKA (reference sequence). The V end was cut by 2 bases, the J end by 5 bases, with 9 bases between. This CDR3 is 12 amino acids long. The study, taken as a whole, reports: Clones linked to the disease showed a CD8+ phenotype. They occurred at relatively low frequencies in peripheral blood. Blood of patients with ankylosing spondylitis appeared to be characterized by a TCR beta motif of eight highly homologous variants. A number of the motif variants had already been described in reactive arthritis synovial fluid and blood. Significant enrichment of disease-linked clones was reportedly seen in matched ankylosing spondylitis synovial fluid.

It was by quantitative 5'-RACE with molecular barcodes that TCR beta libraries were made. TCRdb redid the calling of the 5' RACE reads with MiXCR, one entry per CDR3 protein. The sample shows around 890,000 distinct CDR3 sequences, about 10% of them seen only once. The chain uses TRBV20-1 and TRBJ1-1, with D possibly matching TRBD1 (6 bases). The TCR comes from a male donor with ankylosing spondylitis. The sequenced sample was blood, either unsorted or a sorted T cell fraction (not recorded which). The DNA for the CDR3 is TGCAGTGCTAGAAAAGGGGGGACTGAAGCTTTCTTT. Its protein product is CSARKGGTEAFF.